This T cell receptor (beta chain) was recorded in a study of CD8 T cells in ankylosing spondylitis. Study-level results: It appeared that ankylosing spondylitis blood was characterized by a TCR beta motif of fewer than ten highly homologous variants.

V lost 3 bases and J 5 bases, leaving 4 bases between the germline ends. The length of the CDR3 is 11 residues. As regards this clonotype: What it binds is not known.

TCRdb reanalysed the 5' RACE reads using MiXCR and keeps one entry per CDR3 protein. The repertoire holds 350,000 to 550,000 distinct CDR3 sequences, around 26% seen once, with over 0.8% in the top ten. The specimen was blood, either unsorted or a sorted T cell fraction (not recorded which). The clonotype was recovered from a male donor with ankylosing spondylitis. The chain joins TRBV12-3 or TRBV12-4 to TRBJ1-1; D gene ambiguous. The CDR3 is CASSFLTEAFF. Written as DNA, the CDR3 is TGTGCCAGCAGTTTCTTAACTGAAGCTTTCTTT.